A selection of T cell receptor beta chains follows, all from one sample in a study of shared clonotypes between healthy human individuals. Here immunoSEQ multiplex PCR was the method, and the copy in TCRdb shows in-frame clones only, minus some. The data show more than 2 million clones, about 95% seen once. Sequenced sample: naive CD8+ T cells sorted from blood. The receptors derive from a man aged 18 to 35 in good health. Each CDR3 is given with its conserved first and last residue. D genes are given only for firm matches. Size values are once, few and many counts, or a class for expanded clones, and some rows have none.

D,size,J,V,DNA,CDR3
TRBD1,NA,TRBJ2-3,TRBV28,TGTGCCAGCAGTTTGGGAACAGGGGATACAGATACGCAGTATTTT,CASSLGTGDTDTQYF
NA,NA,TRBJ2-7,TRBV30,TGTGCCTGGACCCGAGGGGGTGCTAGGATCTACGAGCAGTACTTC,CAWTRGGARIYEQYF
NA,NA,TRBJ1-4,TRBV5-5,TGTGCCAGCAGCTTGGTAGATGGTAATGAAAAACTGTTTTTT,CASSLVDGNEKLFF
NA,NA,TRBJ1-1,TRBV13,TGTGCCAGCAGCTTATTGTCAGAGGGAGAAGAAGCTTTCTTT,CASSLLSEGEEAFF
NA,NA,TRBJ2-1,TRBV4-3,TGCGCCAGCAGCCTAGACAGGAGTTACAATGAGCAGTTCTTC,CASSLDRSYNEQFF
NA,once,TRBJ2-7,TRBV27,TGTGCCAGCTCCCAGGGACCAAACTACGAGCAGTACTTC,CASSQGPNYEQYF
NA,NA,TRBJ2-7,TRBV6-6,TGTGCCAGCAGTTTAGGAGCTTCCTACGAGCAGTACTTC,CASSLGASYEQYF
NA,NA,TRBJ2-1,TRBV4-3,TGCGCCAGCAGCCAAGGGGTTCAACCCTACAATGAGCAGTTCTTC,CASSQGVQPYNEQFF
TRBD2,once,TRBJ2-5,TRBV7-8,TGTGCCAGCATGGGCACTAGCGGGGTGTACCAAGAGACCCAGTACTTC,CASMGTSGVYQETQYF
TRBD1,few,TRBJ1-6,TRBV27,TGTGCCAGCAGTTTATCCCAGGGGGGTTCCAATTCACCCCTCCACTTT,CASSLSQGGSNSPLHF
TRBD1,NA,TRBJ2-2,TRBV13,TGTGCCAGCAGCGCCAGGGGGCACGGGGAGCTGTTTTTT,CASSARGHGELFF
TRBD2,once,TRBJ2-3,TRBV27,TGTGCCAGCAGTTCCCTTGGCGGGAGAGGGACAGATACGCAGTATTTT,CASSSLGGRGTDTQYF
NA,NA,TRBJ1-1,TRBV25-1,TGTGCCAGCAGTGAATATAAGGGACTATCTGAAGCTTTCTTT,CASSEYKGLSEAFF
TRBD1,NA,TRBJ2-1,TRBV7-6,TGTGCCAGCAGCTTACCGACAGGGTTACCCTACAATGAGCAGTTCTTC,CASSLPTGLPYNEQFF
TRBD2,NA,TRBJ2-5,TRBV9,TGTGCCAGCAGCGTAGCTGGGACTAACCAAGAGACCCAGTACTTC,CASSVAGTNQETQYF
TRBD2,NA,TRBJ2-5,TRBV7-3,TGTGCCAGCAGCCCGGGGACTAGCGGGGCTCAAGAGACCCAGTACTTC,CASSPGTSGAQETQYF
NA,NA,TRBJ2-1,TRBV4-2,TGTGCCAGCAGCCAAGAAGGCCTCGGGACTTCGGAAGAGCAGTTCTTC,CASSQEGLGTSEEQFF
NA,once,TRBJ1-5,TRBV4-1,TGCGCCAGCAGCGGACACAGGGACAATCAGCCCCAGCATTTT,CASSGHRDNQPQHF
NA,NA,TRBJ1-4,TRBV27,TGTGCCAGCAGGGGAATTCTTAATGAAAAACTGTTTTTT,CASRGILNEKLFF
NA,NA,TRBJ2-7,TRBV11-2,TGTGCCAGCAGCTTAGGACCCCAGGGTCAGCCCTACGAGCAGTACTTC,CASSLGPQGQPYEQYF
NA,NA,TRBJ2-2,TRBV19,TGTGCCAGTCTATCAATTGAGGAAAACACCGGGGAGCTGTTTTTT,CASLSIEENTGELFF
NA,NA,TRBJ1-3,TRBV2,TGTGCCAGCAGTGACCCCTCTGGAAACACCATATATTTT,CASSDPSGNTIYF
TRBD1,NA,TRBJ2-5,TRBV2,TGTGCCAGCAGGGGTTCGACAGGGGTTGTACAAGAGACCCAGTACTTC,CASRGSTGVVQETQYF
NA,NA,TRBJ2-1,TRBV7-9,TGTGCCAGCAGCACCCGACAGACGAGCTCCTACAATGAGCAGTTCTTC,CASSTRQTSSYNEQFF
TRBD1,NA,TRBJ1-1,TRBV7-8,TGTGCCAGCAGCTCCGGCCCGGGACAGGGTGGCACTGAAGCTTTCTTT,CASSSGPGQGGTEAFF
TRBD1,NA,TRBJ1-2,TRBV4-2,TGTGCCAGCAGCCAAGATCTATTGGACAGGGGGGATGGCTACACCTTC,CASSQDLLDRGDGYTF
NA,NA,TRBJ1-4,TRBV7-9,TGTGCCAGCAGCTCGGCCGGGCTTAATGAAAAACTGTTTTTT,CASSSAGLNEKLFF
NA,NA,TRBJ2-7,TRBV13,TGTGCCAGCAGCTTATTTGAGCAGGGTTCCCCCTACGAGCAGTACTTC,CASSLFEQGSPYEQYF
TRBD1,NA,TRBJ2-7,TRBV7-8,TGTGCCAGCAGCTTTGCCGGGACAGACTACGAGCAGTACTTC,CASSFAGTDYEQYF
TRBD1,once,TRBJ1-5,TRBV2,TGTGCCAGCAGTGGTGTTGGAGAACAGGGGTATAATCAGCCCCAGCATTTT,CASSGVGEQGYNQPQHF
NA,few,TRBJ1-2,TRBV25-1,TGTGCCAGCAGTGAGACGGCCTATGGCTACACCTTC,CASSETAYGYTF
NA,NA,TRBJ2-2,TRBV28,TGTGCCAGCAGATACCCGGTGGGGGTTGGCGGGGAGCTGTTTTTT,CASRYPVGVGGELFF
TRBD1,NA,TRBJ1-1,TRBV28,TGTGCCAGCAGTTTGGACAGGGGATACACTGAAGCTTTCTTT,CASSLDRGYTEAFF
NA,NA,TRBJ1-2,TRBV4-2,TGTGCCAGCAGCCAAGATGCCCGGGGGACGGGGTATGGCTACACCTTC,CASSQDARGTGYGYTF
NA,NA,TRBJ1-4,TRBV6-9,TGTGCCAGCAGACGCCCCCGGGGGGCTCTGGAAAAACTGTTTTTT,CASRRPRGALEKLFF
NA,NA,TRBJ2-7,TRBV27,TGTGCCAGCAGTTTTAGAGCAGGGGGGTCCGACGAGCAGTACTTC,CASSFRAGGSDEQYF
NA,NA,TRBJ2-1,TRBV29-1,TGCAGCGTTGGACGGGCGGGCAATGAGCAGTTCTTC,CSVGRAGNEQFF
NA,NA,TRBJ2-3,TRBV4-3,TGCGCCAGCAGCCAGGGCTCGGGGCCAGATACGCAGTATTTT,CASSQGSGPDTQYF
NA,NA,TRBJ2-3,TRBV19,TGTGCCAGTAGTATAAGTGGAGATACGCAGTATTTT,CASSISGDTQYF
TRBD2,NA,TRBJ2-1,TRBV9,TGTGCCAGCAGCGTAGCGGGGGAGGGCTCCTACAATGAGCAGTTCTTC,CASSVAGEGSYNEQFF
NA,NA,TRBJ2-7,TRBV13,TGTGCCAGCAGCGCACGGGACTTCTCCTACGAGCAGTACTTC,CASSARDFSYEQYF
NA,NA,TRBJ1-1,TRBV6-6,TGTGCCAGCAGTTTCGGTACCACTGAAGCTTTCTTT,CASSFGTTEAFF
TRBD2,NA,TRBJ2-3,TRBV7-9,TGTGCCAGCAGCTTTAGCGGGGGGGGCACAGATACGCAGTATTTT,CASSFSGGGTDTQYF
TRBD1,NA,TRBJ2-2,TRBV5-8,TGTGCCAGCAGCTTGGGACAGGGCGCAGCCTCCGGGGAGCTGTTTTTT,CASSLGQGAASGELFF
TRBD2,NA,TRBJ2-1,TRBV7-9,TGTGCCAGCAGCTTTCCAAAACTAGCGGCCTACAATGAGCAGTTCTTC,CASSFPKLAAYNEQFF
NA,NA,TRBJ2-5,TRBV5-8,TGTGCCAGCAGCTTGGACCAGACCCAGTACTTC,CASSLDQTQYF
NA,NA,TRBJ2-1,TRBV6-1,TGTGCCAGCAAACCGACAGGTTCATACAATGAGCAGTTCTTC,CASKPTGSYNEQFF
NA,NA,TRBJ2-7,TRBV29-1,TGCAGCGCTACCCGGGACGCATCCTCCTACGAGCAGTACTTC,CSATRDASSYEQYF
NA,NA,TRBJ2-4,TRBV13,TGTGCCAGCAGAGGAGTGCAAAACATTCAGTACTTC,CASRGVQNIQYF
TRBD2,NA,TRBJ2-1,TRBV14,TGTGCCAGCCGGGGGGAACACTATGAGCAGTTCTTC,CASRGEHYEQFF
TRBD1,NA,TRBJ1-2,TRBV27,TGTGCCAGCAGCCCGGCGACAGGGGGAAACTATGGCTACACCTTC,CASSPATGGNYGYTF
NA,NA,TRBJ1-1,TRBV5-1,TGCGCCAGCAGCTTGGCCGGAGGGTCTTTCGCTTTCTTT,CASSLAGGSFAFF